This TCR beta chain was profiled in a study of blood T cell repertoires in COVID-19. Study information: The study drew acute and convalescent COVID-19 samples from the United States, Italy and Spain. Sample material is recorded as cDNA or gDNA derived from T cells, B-cell-depleted T cells, or PBMCs.

Seattle's cohort entered during active infection and was followed longitudinally. Per germline, CDR1 KGHSH and CDR2 LQKENI. This CDR3 is built from 14 residues. Unmatched junction bases numbered 2, after V lost 2 bases and J lost 8 bases. In the original workflow: Reference gene primer amplification gave nucleated cell count estimates. Profiling relied on immunoSEQ multiplex PCR, and the TCRdb table lists in-frame clones only, not all of them. V and J calls and clone size are as listed in that table; D and trimming were resolved from the DNA. Counted here are about 390,000 clones, around 87% occurring once; the ten biggest clones make up about 2.1%.

Specimen: peripheral blood. This clonotype originated in a woman in her fifties or sixties with COVID-19, enrolled during active disease. The chain recombines TRBV18 with TRBJ1-5, with 11 bases lining up with TRBD1. CDR3 nucleotide sequence: TGTGCCAGCTCACCAGCGGGACAGGGGGAGCCCCAGCATTTT. Its translation is CASSPAGQGEPQHF.